This TCR beta chain was documented in a study of T cells after yellow fever vaccination. Germline V gene sequence: CDR1 MNHEY, CDR2 SVGAGI. The length of the CDR3 is 14 residues. The V end lost 6 bases, the J end lost 1 base, and 12 bases lay between the germline ends. TCRdb independently ran MiXCR on the 5' RACE reads; one entry per CDR3 protein. Counted here are some 340,000 distinct CDR3 sequences, roughly 4.3% occurring once; the ten biggest clones make up around 24%. There are many counts of this clonotype. The source is a man younger than 35 who received the YFV17D yellow fever vaccine. Sequences were derived from PBMCs, sampled 5 days after the yellow fever booster vaccination. V gene TRBV6-5 combines with J gene TRBJ1-1; tentative D call: TRBD1 (5 bases). Written as DNA, the CDR3 is TGTGCCAGCAGGTCGGGGCGAAAGAACACTGAAGCTTTCTTT. Residues: CASRSGRKNTEAFF.